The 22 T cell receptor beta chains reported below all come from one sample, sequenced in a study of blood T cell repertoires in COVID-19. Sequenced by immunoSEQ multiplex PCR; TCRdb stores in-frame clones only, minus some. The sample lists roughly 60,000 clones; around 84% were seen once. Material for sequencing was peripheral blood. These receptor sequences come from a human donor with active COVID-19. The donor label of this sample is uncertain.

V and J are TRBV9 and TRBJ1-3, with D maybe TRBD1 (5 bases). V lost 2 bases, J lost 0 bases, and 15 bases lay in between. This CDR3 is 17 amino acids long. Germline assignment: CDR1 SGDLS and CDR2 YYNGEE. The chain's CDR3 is CASSVAPDTNSGNTIYF. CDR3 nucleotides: TGTGCCAGCAGCGTCGCCCCGGACACTAACTCTGGAAACACCATATATTTT. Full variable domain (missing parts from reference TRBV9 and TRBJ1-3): DSGVTQTPKHLITATGQRVTLRCSPRSGDLSVYWYQQSLDQGLQFLIQYYNGEERAKGNILERFSAQQFPDLHSELNLSSLELGDSALYFCASSVAPDTNSGNTIYFGEGSWLTVV.

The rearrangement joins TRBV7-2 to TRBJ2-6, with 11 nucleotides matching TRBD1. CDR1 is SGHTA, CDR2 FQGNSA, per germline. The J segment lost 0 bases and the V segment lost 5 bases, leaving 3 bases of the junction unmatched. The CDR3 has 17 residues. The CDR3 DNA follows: TGTGCCAGCAGCACCGGGACAGGGGGCTCTGGGGCCAACGTCCTGACTTTC. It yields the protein CASSTGTGGSGANVLTF.

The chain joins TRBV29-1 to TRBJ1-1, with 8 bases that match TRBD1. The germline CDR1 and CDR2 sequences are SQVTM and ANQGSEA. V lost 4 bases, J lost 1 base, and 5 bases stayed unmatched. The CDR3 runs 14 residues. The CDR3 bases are TGCAGCGTTGGTCAGGGGGCGCCGAACACTGAAGCTTTCTTT. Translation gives CSVGQGAPNTEAFF.

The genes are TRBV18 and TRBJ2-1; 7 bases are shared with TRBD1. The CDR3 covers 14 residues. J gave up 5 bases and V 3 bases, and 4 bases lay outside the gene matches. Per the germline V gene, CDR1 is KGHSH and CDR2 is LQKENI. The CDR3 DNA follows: TGTGCCAGCTCACCCAGGGGGAGTAACAATGAGCAGTTCTTC. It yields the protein CASSPRGSNNEQFF.

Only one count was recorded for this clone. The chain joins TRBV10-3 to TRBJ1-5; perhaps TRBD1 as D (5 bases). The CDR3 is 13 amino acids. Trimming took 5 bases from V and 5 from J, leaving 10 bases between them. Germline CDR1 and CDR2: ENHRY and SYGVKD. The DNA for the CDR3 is TGTGCCATCAGTCCCAGGGATGATCAGCCCCAGCATTTT. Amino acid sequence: CAISPRDDQPQHF.

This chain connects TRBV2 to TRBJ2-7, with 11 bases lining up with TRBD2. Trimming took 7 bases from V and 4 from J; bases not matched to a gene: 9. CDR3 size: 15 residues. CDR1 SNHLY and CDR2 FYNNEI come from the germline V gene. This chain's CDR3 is CASIALAGGGYEQYF. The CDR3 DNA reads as TGTGCCAGCATCGCCCTAGCGGGAGGTGGGTACGAGCAGTACTTC.

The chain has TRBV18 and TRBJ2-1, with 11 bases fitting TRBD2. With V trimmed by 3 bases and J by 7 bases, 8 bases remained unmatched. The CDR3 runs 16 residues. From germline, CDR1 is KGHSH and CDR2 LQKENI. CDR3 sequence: CASSPPSGRPRNEQFF. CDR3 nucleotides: TGTGCCAGCTCACCCCCTAGCGGGAGGCCGCGGAATGAGCAGTTCTTC.

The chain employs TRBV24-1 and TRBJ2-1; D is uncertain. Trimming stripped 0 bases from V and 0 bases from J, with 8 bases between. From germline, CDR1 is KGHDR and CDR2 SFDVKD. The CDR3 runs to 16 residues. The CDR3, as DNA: TGTGCCACCAGTGATTTGTATGCTAGCTCCTACAATGAGCAGTTCTTC. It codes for CATSDLYASSYNEQFF.

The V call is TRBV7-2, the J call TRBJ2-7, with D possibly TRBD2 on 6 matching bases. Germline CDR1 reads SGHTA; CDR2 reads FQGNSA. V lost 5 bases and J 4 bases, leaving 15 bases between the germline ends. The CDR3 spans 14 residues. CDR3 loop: CASSLTGGFYEQYF. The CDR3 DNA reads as TGTGCCAGCAGCCTCACCGGGGGATTTTACGAGCAGTACTTC.

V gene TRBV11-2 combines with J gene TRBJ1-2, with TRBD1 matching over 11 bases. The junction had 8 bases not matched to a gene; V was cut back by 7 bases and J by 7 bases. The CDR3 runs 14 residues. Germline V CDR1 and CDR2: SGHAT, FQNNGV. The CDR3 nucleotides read TGTGCCAGCACCACGGACAGGGGGCACGGTGGCTACACCTTC. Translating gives CASTTDRGHGGYTF.

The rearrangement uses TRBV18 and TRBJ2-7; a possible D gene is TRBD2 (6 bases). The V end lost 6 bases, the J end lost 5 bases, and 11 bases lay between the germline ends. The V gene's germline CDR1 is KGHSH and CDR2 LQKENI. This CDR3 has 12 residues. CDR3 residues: CASSSGVHEQYF. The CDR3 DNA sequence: TGTGCCAGCTCCTCGGGGGTCCACGAGCAGTACTTC.

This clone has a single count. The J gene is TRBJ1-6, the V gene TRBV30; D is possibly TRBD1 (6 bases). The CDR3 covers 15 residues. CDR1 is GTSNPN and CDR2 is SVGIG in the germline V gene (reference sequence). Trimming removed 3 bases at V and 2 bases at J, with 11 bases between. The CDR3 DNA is TGTGCCTGGAGAACGGCAGGGGCCTATAATTCACCCCTCCACTTT. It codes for CAWRTAGAYNSPLHF.

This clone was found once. The CDR3 DNA reads TGCAGCGTTGTGGGCACAGGTTCTGGCACAGATACGCAGTATTTT. Translated, it gives CSVVGTGSGTDTQYF. J is TRBJ2-3 and V is TRBV29-1; tentative D call: TRBD1 (5 bases). This CDR3 has 15 residues. Per germline, CDR1 SQVTM and CDR2 ANQGSEA. The V end was cut by 4 bases, the J end by 1 base, with 15 bases between.

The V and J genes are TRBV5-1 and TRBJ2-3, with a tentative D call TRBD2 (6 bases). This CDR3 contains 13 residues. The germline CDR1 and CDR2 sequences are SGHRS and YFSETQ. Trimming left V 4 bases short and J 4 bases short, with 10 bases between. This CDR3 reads CASSLRGSDTQYF. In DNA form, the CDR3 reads TGCGCCAGCAGCCTCCGGGGGTCAGATACGCAGTATTTT.

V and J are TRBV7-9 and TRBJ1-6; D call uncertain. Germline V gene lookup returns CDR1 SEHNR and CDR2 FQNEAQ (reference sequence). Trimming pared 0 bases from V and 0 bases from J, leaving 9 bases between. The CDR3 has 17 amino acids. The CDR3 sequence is CASSLAVGSSYNSPLHF. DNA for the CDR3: TGTGCCAGCAGCTTAGCTGTAGGGAGCTCCTATAATTCACCCCTCCACTTT.

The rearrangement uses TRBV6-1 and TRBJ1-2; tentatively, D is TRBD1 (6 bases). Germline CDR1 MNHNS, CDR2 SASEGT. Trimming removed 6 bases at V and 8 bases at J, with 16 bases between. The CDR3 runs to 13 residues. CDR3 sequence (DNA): TGTGCCAGCAGCCTAAACAGGGCCGAGGGCTACACCTTC. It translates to CASSLNRAEGYTF.

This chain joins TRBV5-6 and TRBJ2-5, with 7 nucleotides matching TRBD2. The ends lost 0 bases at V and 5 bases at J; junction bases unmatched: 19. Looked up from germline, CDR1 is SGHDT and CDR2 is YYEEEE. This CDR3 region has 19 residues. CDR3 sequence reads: CASSLAGGSRREGPETQYF. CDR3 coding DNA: TGTGCCAGCAGCTTGGCCGGGGGGTCGAGGCGGGAAGGCCCGGAGACCCAGTACTTC.

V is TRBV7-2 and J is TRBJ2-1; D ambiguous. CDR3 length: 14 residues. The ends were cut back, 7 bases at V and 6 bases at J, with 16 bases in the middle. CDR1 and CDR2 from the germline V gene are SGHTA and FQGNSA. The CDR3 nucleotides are TGTGCCAGCACCTGGGCCCTTGTTGTCAATGAGCAGTTCTTC. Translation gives CASTWALVVNEQFF.

CDR3 sequence reads: CASSLSISRGFYGYTF. The CDR3 nucleotides read TGTGCCAGCAGTTTATCCATTTCGCGCGGGTTCTATGGCTACACCTTC. The genes are TRBV27 and TRBJ1-2, with no clear D. In germline, CDR1 is MNHEY, CDR2 SMNVEV (reference sequence). The CDR3 length is 16 residues. V was pared by 0 bases and J by 4 bases, with 15 bases between.

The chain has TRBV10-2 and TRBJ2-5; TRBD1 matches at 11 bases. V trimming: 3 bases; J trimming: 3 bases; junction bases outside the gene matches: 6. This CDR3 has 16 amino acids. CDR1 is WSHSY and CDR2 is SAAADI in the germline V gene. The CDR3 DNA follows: TGCGCCAGCAGTGAAGGACAGGGGGCAAACAAAGAGACCCAGTACTTC. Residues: CASSEGQGANKETQYF.

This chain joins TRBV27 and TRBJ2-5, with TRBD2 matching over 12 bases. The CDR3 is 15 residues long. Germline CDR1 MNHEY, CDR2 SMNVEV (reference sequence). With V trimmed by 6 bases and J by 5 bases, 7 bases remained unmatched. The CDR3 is CASRLAGGPWETQYF. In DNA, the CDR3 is TGTGCCAGCAGACTAGCGGGGGGCCCATGGGAGACCCAGTACTTC.

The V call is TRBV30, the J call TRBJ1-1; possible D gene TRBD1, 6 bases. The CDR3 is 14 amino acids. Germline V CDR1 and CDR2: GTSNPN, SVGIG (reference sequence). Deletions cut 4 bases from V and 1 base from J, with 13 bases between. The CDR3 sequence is CAWTEGGRNTEAFF. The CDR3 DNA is TGTGCCTGGACGGAGGGGGGGCGGAACACTGAAGCTTTCTTT.